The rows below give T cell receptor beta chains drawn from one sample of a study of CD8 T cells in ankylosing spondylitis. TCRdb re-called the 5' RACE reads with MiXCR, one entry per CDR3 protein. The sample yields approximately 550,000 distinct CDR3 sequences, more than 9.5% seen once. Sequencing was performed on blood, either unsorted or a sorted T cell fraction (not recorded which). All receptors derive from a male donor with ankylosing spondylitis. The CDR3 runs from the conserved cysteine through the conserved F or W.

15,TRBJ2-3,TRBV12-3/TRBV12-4,CASRAGGLGTDTQYF
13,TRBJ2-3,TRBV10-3,CAISVNSPDTQYF
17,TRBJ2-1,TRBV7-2,CASSSQLGTGGSNEQFF
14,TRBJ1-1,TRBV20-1,CSAMTGMSNTEAFF
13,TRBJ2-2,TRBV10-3,CAISSKDTGELFF
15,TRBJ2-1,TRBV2,CASSDSGSVDNEQFF
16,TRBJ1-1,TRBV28,CASSLYGGQGPPEAFF
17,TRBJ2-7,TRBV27,CASSSLGGTRVHYEQYF
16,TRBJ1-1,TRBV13,CASSLQGGSWNTEAFF
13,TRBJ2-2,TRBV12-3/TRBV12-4,CASSRTNTGELFF
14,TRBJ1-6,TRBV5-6,CASSLGRGNSPLHF
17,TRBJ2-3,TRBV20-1,CSAPGTSGRAPTDTQYF
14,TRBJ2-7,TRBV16,CASSQILPPYEQYF
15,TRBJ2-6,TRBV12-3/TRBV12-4,CASRPGGSGANVLTF
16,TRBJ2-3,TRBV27,CASSLLASGSTDTQYF
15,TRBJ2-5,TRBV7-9,CASSFRDRGQETQYF
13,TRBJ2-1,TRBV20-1,CSASGRDGNEQFF
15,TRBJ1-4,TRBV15,CATSRELRGYEKLFF
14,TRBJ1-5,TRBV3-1,CASSLKAGVQPQHF
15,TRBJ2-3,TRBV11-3,CASSVSSGRTDTQYF
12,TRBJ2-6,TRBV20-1,CSARGGANVLTF
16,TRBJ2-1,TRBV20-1,CSATLAGGKSYNEQFF
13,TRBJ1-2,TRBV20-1,CSATTGLDYGYTF
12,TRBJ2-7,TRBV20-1,CSVQGWEYEQYF
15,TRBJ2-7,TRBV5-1,CASSLGPTGGYEQYF
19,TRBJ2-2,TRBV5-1,CASRYQTGTSGTFTGELFF
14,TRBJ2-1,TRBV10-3,CAIKASPSYNEQFF